These 2 T cell receptor beta chains came from one sample sequenced in a study of T cells in Graves' hyperthyroidism and ophthalmopathy. RNA transcripts provided the source from which TCR beta CDR3 regions were amplified. First-round RT-PCR targeting the TCR CDR3 was performed with the HTBI primer set. TCRdb passed the multiplex PCR reads through MiXCR, listing each CDR3 protein once. The repertoire holds 490,000 or so distinct CDR3 sequences, with roughly 21% as singletons. The sequenced sample consisted of blood. The source of these receptors is a middle-aged man with Graves' ophthalmopathy.

There are a few counts of this clonotype. This chain connects TRBV6-5 to TRBJ2-7; a weak D match, TRBD1 (5 bases). With 2 bases removed from V and 2 bases from J, the gap between germline ends came to 13 bases. Looked up from germline, CDR1 is MNHEY and CDR2 is SVGAGI. The CDR3 length is 15 residues. This CDR3 is CASSYGRGLTYEQYF. CDR3 nucleotides: TGTGCCAGCAGTTACGGAAGGGGCCTCACCTACGAGCAGTACTTC.

This clonotype has only a few counts. V is TRBV20-1 and J is TRBJ1-1; perhaps TRBD1 as D (5 bases). Trimming left V 7 bases short and J 0 bases short, with 12 bases between. Germline lookup yields CDR1 DFQATT and CDR2 SNEGSKA (reference sequence). This CDR3 comprises 13 residues. This CDR3 reads CSGGGGMNTEAFF. The CDR3 region has the DNA TGCAGTGGGGGGGGGGGGATGAACACTGAAGCTTTCTTT.